This T cell receptor (beta chain) emerged from a study of cytomegalovirus exposure and HLA in healthy donors. V gave up 2 bases and J gave up 5 bases, with 6 bases separating them. The V gene's germline CDR1 is LGHNT and CDR2 FRNRAP. The CDR3 is 12 amino acids. The primer mix had 60 Vbeta and 13 Jbeta primers. The data were produced by immunoSEQ multiplex PCR, yet TCRdb's version contains in-frame clones alone and is incomplete. Of 100,000 or so clones in the sample, approximately 63% were seen once. The chain recombines TRBV12-5 with TRBJ2-5, with unresolved D. This clonotype was sampled from a woman in her twenties or thirties in good health and CMV-seronegative. The sequenced sample was PBMCs. The CDR3 loop is CASGLTRETQYF. As DNA, the CDR3 is TGTGCTAGTGGTTTGACCAGGGAGACCCAGTACTTC.